One and the same sample provided the 23 T cell receptor beta chains below, sequenced in a study of blood T cell repertoires in COVID-19. Here immunoSEQ multiplex PCR was the method, and the copy in TCRdb shows in-frame clones only, minus some. The data contain some 130,000 clones, about 90% of them singletons. Sequencing input: peripheral blood. The receptors shown here come from a woman in her fifties or sixties who had recovered from COVID-19.

The CDR3 region is CASSWGDRDYNEQFF. CDR3 bases: TGCGCCAGCAGCTGGGGGGACAGGGACTACAATGAGCAGTTCTTC. This sequence joins TRBV5-1 and TRBJ2-1, with 9 nucleotides matching TRBD1. Germline values: CDR1 SGHRS, CDR2 YFSETQ. J lost 3 bases, V lost 3 bases, and 4 bases had no gene match. CDR3 length: 15 residues.

This clone was seen just once. This chain connects TRBV24-1 to TRBJ2-1; D not resolved. V was clipped by 3 bases and J by 5 bases, with 10 bases between them. Germline V gives CDR1 KGHDR, CDR2 SFDVKD. CDR3 length: 14 residues. The CDR3 spells CATSDPRRNNEQFF. CDR3 DNA: TGTGCCACCAGTGATCCCCGGCGGAACAATGAGCAGTTCTTC.

The chain is built from TRBV5-1 and TRBJ2-2; TRBD1 matches 7 bases. V shed 5 bases, J shed 1 base, and the junction held 5 bases outside the gene matches. The CDR3 loop spans 15 amino acids. Germline CDR1 reads SGHRS; CDR2 reads YFSETQ. DNA for the CDR3: TGCGCCAGCAGTAGAGGGACAGTGAACACCGGGGAGCTGTTTTTT. This encodes CASSRGTVNTGELFF.

This clone was seen more than once but under ten times. CDR3 in amino acids: CASSYDAATEAFF. CDR3 nucleotides: TGTGCCAGCAGTTACGATGCGGCCACTGAAGCTTTCTTT. This chain joins TRBV6-5 and TRBJ1-1; D gene ambiguous. This CDR3 is built from 13 residues. The V end lost 2 bases, the J end lost 4 bases, and 8 bases lay between the germline ends. The germline V gene encodes CDR1 MNHEY and CDR2 SVGAGI.

The chain employs TRBV5-1 and TRBJ2-3; a weak D match, TRBD2 (5 bases). The germline V and J ends were trimmed by 4 bases and 7 bases, with 19 bases remaining between them. The CDR3 is made up of 15 amino acids. Germline V CDR1 and CDR2: SGHRS, YFSETQ. The CDR3 protein is CASSLTHPAEHTQYF. CDR3 DNA: TGCGCCAGCAGCCTTACTCATCCAGCGGAGCATACGCAGTATTTT. The full variable domain, with the rest looked up from reference TRBV5-1 and TRBJ2-3, is KAGVTQTPRYLIKTRGQQVTLSCSPISGHRSVSWYQQTPGQGLQFLFEYFSETQRNKGNFPGRFSGRQFSNSRSEMNVSTLELGDSALYLCASSLTHPAEHTQYFGPGTRLTVL.

The chain links TRBV6-5 to TRBJ1-1; the D gene is possibly TRBD1 (6 bases). CDR3 size: 12 residues. Trimming left V 6 bases short and J 3 bases short, with 8 bases between. The germline V gene has CDR1 MNHEY and CDR2 SVGAGI. The DNA of the CDR3 is TGTGCCAGCAGAGAGGGGGACACTGAAGCTTTCTTT. Translating gives CASREGDTEAFF.

The chain couples TRBV4-1 to TRBJ2-1, with 11 positions matching TRBD2. In germline, CDR1 is MGHRA, CDR2 YSYEKL. The CDR3 contains 16 residues. V gave up 3 bases and J gave up 6 bases; unmatched junction bases: 7. The CDR3 sequence is CASSHLPGTSGNEQFF. In DNA, the CDR3 is TGCGCCAGCAGCCACCTTCCCGGGACTAGCGGCAATGAGCAGTTCTTC.

J is TRBJ2-7 and V is TRBV19; 8 positions match TRBD2. The V gene's germline CDR1 is LNHDA and CDR2 SQIVND (reference sequence). Trimming removed 6 bases from V and 0 bases from J; junction bases left unmatched: 7. The CDR3 is made up of 15 amino acids. CDR3 coding DNA: TGTGCCAGTAGGAAAAAGCGGGGGAGCTCCTACGAGCAGTACTTC. Amino acids: CASRKKRGSSYEQYF.

The rearrangement uses TRBV11-3 and TRBJ1-2; no clear D gene. Trimming removed 0 bases from V and 5 bases from J, with 4 bases in between. Germline-derived CDR1 and CDR2 are SGHNT and YENEEA. This CDR3 has 12 amino acids. The CDR3 sequence is CASSLDFYGYTF. CDR3 bases: TGTGCCAGCAGCTTAGACTTTTATGGCTACACCTTC.

The chain combines TRBV2 with TRBJ1-1, with 7 positions matching TRBD1. Per germline, CDR1 SNHLY and CDR2 FYNNEI. This CDR3 contains 14 residues. J gave up 7 bases and V 7 bases, and 12 bases lay outside the gene matches. The CDR3 loop is CASKDAGGTSEAFF. CDR3 nucleotide sequence: TGTGCCAGCAAGGATGCAGGGGGAACAAGTGAAGCTTTCTTT.

The chain combines TRBV7-3 with TRBJ2-7; 8 positions match TRBD1. V lost 5 bases, J lost 4 bases, and 7 bases stayed unmatched. The germline gives CDR1 SGHTA, CDR2 FQGTGA. This CDR3 has 14 amino acids. CDR3 sequence reads: CASSRSGTGYEQYF. The CDR3 DNA reads TGTGCCAGCAGCCGTTCCGGGACAGGATACGAGCAGTACTTC.

The gene calls are TRBV5-1 and TRBJ1-1; possible D gene TRBD1, 5 bases. CDR1 is SGHRS, CDR2 YFSETQ, per germline. V shed 2 bases and J shed 6 bases, with 20 bases lying between them. The CDR3 contains 16 residues. The CDR3 is CASSLEPFSSRAEAFF. CDR3 coding DNA: TGCGCCAGCAGCTTAGAGCCATTTTCCTCCAGGGCTGAAGCTTTCTTT. Together with reference TRBV5-1 and TRBJ1-1, the CDR3 gives the full variable domain: KAGVTQTPRYLIKTRGQQVTLSCSPISGHRSVSWYQQTPGQGLQFLFEYFSETQRNKGNFPGRFSGRQFSNSRSEMNVSTLELGDSALYLCASSLEPFSSRAEAFFGQGTRLTVV.

The J gene is TRBJ2-5, the V gene TRBV7-7; D is unclear. The CDR3 consists of 15 residues. V lost 1 base and J lost 2, with 11 bases in between. Germline V gene data show CDR1 as SSHAT and CDR2 as FNYEAQ (reference sequence). The CDR3 loop is CASSLGRVVQETQYF. CDR3 sequence (DNA): TGTGCCAGCAGCTTAGGACGGGTGGTTCAAGAGACCCAGTACTTC.

The chain recombines TRBV30 with TRBJ2-2; weak D call: TRBD2 (6 bases). The CDR3 has 14 residues. CDR1 and CDR2 from the germline V gene are GTSNPN and SVGIG (reference sequence). V dropped 3 bases and J dropped 5 bases, with 13 bases sitting between them. The CDR3 nucleotides are TGTGCCTGGAGGGGGGGATCTAAAACCGGGGAGCTGTTTTTT. Its protein product is CAWRGGSKTGELFF.

The genes are TRBV4-3 and TRBJ2-7, with D unclear. V shed 0 bases and J shed 2 bases, with 11 bases lying between them. Germline V gives CDR1 LGHNA, CDR2 YSLEER. This CDR3 region has 15 residues. The CDR3 nucleotides are TGCGCCAGCAGCCAAGAACATAGCTGCCCCTACGAGCAGTACTTC. Protein product: CASSQEHSCPYEQYF.

The gene calls are TRBV7-2 and TRBJ2-7; TRBD1 agrees at 7 bases. Trimming took 5 bases from V and 2 from J; bases not matched to a gene: 3. The length of the CDR3 is 13 residues. CDR1 is SGHTA, CDR2 FQGNSA, per germline. The CDR3 region has the DNA TGTGCCAGCAGCCGACAGGGTACCTACGAGCAGTACTTC. Residues: CASSRQGTYEQYF.

V and J are TRBV2 and TRBJ2-7; possible D gene TRBD1, 5 bases. Germline V CDR1 and CDR2: SNHLY, FYNNEI. The CDR3 sequence is 14 residues long. V was trimmed by 0 bases and J by 6 bases, leaving 12 bases between them. CDR3 in DNA: TGTGCCAGCAGTGAAGCGCTGTGGGGCGGCGAGCAGTACTTC. Amino acids: CASSEALWGGEQYF.

The chain couples TRBV2 to TRBJ2-7; maybe TRBD1 (5 bases). Germline assignment: CDR1 SNHLY and CDR2 FYNNEI. With 5 bases removed from V and 0 bases from J, the gap between germline ends came to 14 bases. The CDR3 consists of 15 residues. The CDR3, as DNA: TGTGCCAGCAGTTTCGACAGCGCCACCTCCTACGAGCAGTACTTC. Encoded protein: CASSFDSATSYEQYF. Together with reference TRBV2 and TRBJ2-7, the CDR3 gives the full variable domain: EPEVTQTPSHQVTQMGQEVILRCVPISNHLYFYWYRQILGQKVEFLVSFYNNEISEKSEIFDDQFSVERPDGSNFTLKIRSTKLEDSAMYFCASSFDSATSYEQYFGPGTRLTVT.

This chain links TRBV19 with TRBJ1-4; the match to TRBD1 covers 9 bases. This CDR3 comprises 16 residues. V lost 6 bases and J lost 7; bases outside the gene matches: 12. The germline V gene encodes CDR1 LNHDA and CDR2 SQIVND (reference sequence). DNA for the CDR3: TGTGCCAGTAGCAAAGGGGGGACAGGGCGGCGTGAAAAACTGTTTTTT. Protein: CASSKGGTGRREKLFF.

This clone was recorded once. V usage is TRBV7-9 and J usage is TRBJ2-1; 7 bases line up with TRBD1. J gave up 6 bases and V 0 bases, and 5 bases lay outside the gene matches. The length of the CDR3 is 15 residues. CDR1 is SEHNR, CDR2 FQNEAQ, per germline (reference sequence). CDR3 bases: TGTGCCAGCAGCTTAGCTCAGGGGGAGATCAATGAGCAGTTCTTC. This codes for CASSLAQGEINEQFF. Full variable domain (missing parts from reference TRBV7-9 and TRBJ2-1): DTGVSQNPRHKITKRGQNVTFRCDPISEHNRLYWYRQTLGQGPEFLTYFQNEAQLEKSRLLSDRFSAERPKGSFSTLEIQRTEQGDSAMYLCASSLAQGEINEQFFGPGTRLTVL.

The V and J genes are TRBV6-6 and TRBJ2-1; a possible D gene is TRBD1 (5 bases). Trimming removed 2 bases from V and 4 bases from J, with 12 bases in between. Germline assignment: CDR1 MNHNY and CDR2 SVGAGI (reference sequence). The CDR3 runs 15 residues. The DNA of the CDR3 is TGTGCCAGCAGTTACCGGGTGACAGATTACAATGAGCAGTTCTTC. Encoded protein: CASSYRVTDYNEQFF.

The chain is built from TRBV6-5 and TRBJ2-1; 8 nucleotides agree with TRBD1. Looked up from germline, CDR1 is MNHEY and CDR2 is SVGAGI. The CDR3 sequence is 14 residues long. The J segment lost 9 bases and the V segment lost 6 bases, leaving 10 bases of the junction unmatched. The CDR3 DNA reads TGTGCCAGCAGCCACGGACAGGGTTTGGTTGAGCAGTTCTTC. This encodes CASSHGQGLVEQFF.

This clone was seen more than once but under ten times. The CDR3 DNA reads TGTGCCAGTCGGACAGGGGGCGCGGGCGGGGAGCTGTTTTTT. Amino acid sequence: CASRTGGAGGELFF. V gene TRBV19 combines with J gene TRBJ2-2, with 11 bases fitting TRBD1. The germline CDR1 and CDR2 sequences are LNHDA and SQIVND (reference sequence). J lost 7 bases, V lost 8 bases, and 6 bases had no gene match. This CDR3 spans 14 amino acids.